The sequence of this T cell receptor (beta chain) was determined in a study of molecular identifiers for immune sequencing clone quantification. On this clonotype itself: Sequence at one end of the junction differs from germline and may be a read error.

Every naive CD8 library was made from between about 20,000 and 1,000,000 sorted cells with 10%, 30% or 50% RNA. Sorting selected naive CD8 T cells with a CD8+CD4-CCR7+CD45RA+ phenotype. One entry per CDR3 protein results from TCRdb running MiXCR on the PCR reads. The sample comprises hundreds of thousands of distinct CDR3 sequences, 25% of which are singletons, and about 0.81% rests with the top ten. The source material was naive CD8+ T cells from blood, with Jurkat cell RNA spiked in. As for subset: FACS-sorted CD8+CD4-CCR7+CD45RA+ naive T cells. The sequence was obtained from a human donor in good health. Some libraries in this study had Jurkat cell RNA spiked in.

This CDR3 reads CASSQGQGRKTEALF. The CDR3 coding sequence is TGTGCCAGCAGCCAAGGACAGGGCCGTAAAACTGAAGCTCTCTTT. This chain uses TRBV7-9 with TRBJ1-1; 8 nucleotides agree with TRBD1. CDR3 length: 15 amino acids. The germline V gene has CDR1 SEHNR and CDR2 FQNEAQ (reference sequence). Based on the CDR3 plus reference TRBV7-9 and TRBJ1-1, the full variable domain is DTGVSQNPRHKITKRGQNVTFRCDPISEHNRLYWYRQTLGQGPEFLTYFQNEAQLEKSRLLSDRFSAERPKGSFSTLEIQRTEQGDSAMYLCASSQGQGRKTEALFGQGTRLTVV.